Below are 31 T cell receptor beta chains sequenced from a single sample in a study of blood T cell repertoires in COVID-19. The protocol was immunoSEQ multiplex PCR, while the TCRdb copy is restricted to in-frame clones and leaves out a portion. The table includes 120,000 to 150,000 clones, approximately 81% detected once. The sequencing sample was made of peripheral blood. These TCRs come from a human donor with acute or convalescent COVID-19. The donor label of this sample is uncertain.

This clone was detected once. This chain links TRBV28 with TRBJ2-1; D perhaps matches TRBD1 (6 bases). Germline CDR1 MDHEN, CDR2 SYDVKM. Trimming left V 7 bases short and J 6 bases short, with 22 bases between. This CDR3 is built from 16 residues. The CDR3 nucleotides read TGTGCCAGCAAGAGAGCCGGGCAGGGGATTAGCAATGAGCAGTTCTTC. This codes for CASKRAGQGISNEQFF.

The J gene is TRBJ1-3, the V gene TRBV5-6; 8 bases fit TRBD1. The CDR3 has 14 residues. Trimming at V came to 4 bases and at J to 2 bases, leaving 2 bases not matched to a gene. Germline CDR1 is SGHDT and CDR2 is YYEEEE. The CDR3 DNA reads TGTGCCAGCAGCATCAGGGGGCCTGGAAACACCATATATTTT. Its translation: CASSIRGPGNTIYF.

V gene TRBV7-6 combines with J gene TRBJ2-2, with 8 bases matching TRBD1. The CDR3 is 18 amino acids. V shed 0 bases, J shed 1 base, and the junction held 7 bases outside the gene matches. Per the germline V gene, CDR1 is SGHVS and CDR2 is FNYEAQ. CDR3 sequence reads: CASSLASPGTGNTGELFF. The CDR3 DNA is TGTGCCAGCAGCTTAGCTTCTCCCGGGACAGGGAACACCGGGGAGCTGTTTTTT.

For the CDR3, the DNA is TGTGCCATCAGTGGACAGGGCAGCGTAAATTCACCCCTCCACTTT. Translated, it gives CAISGQGSVNSPLHF. The chain recombines TRBV10-3 with TRBJ1-6; 7 bases are a match to TRBD1. With V trimmed by 4 bases and J by 7 bases, 7 bases remained unmatched. The germline gives CDR1 ENHRY, CDR2 SYGVKD. There are 15 residues in the CDR3.

The CDR3 nucleotides read TGTGCCAGCAGTTACTCCAGCGGGAGGAAAAATGAGCAGTTCTTC. Its translation is CASSYSSGRKNEQFF. This chain joins TRBV6-2 or TRBV6-3 and TRBJ2-1, with 9 bases aligning to TRBD2. Trimming cost V 0 bases and J 7 bases; bases outside gene matches: 4. CDR1 and CDR2 from the germline V gene are MNHEY and SVGEGT. The CDR3 has 15 residues.

V and J are TRBV2 and TRBJ1-5; unclear D gene. Germline V gene data show CDR1 as SNHLY and CDR2 as FYNNEI. The germline V and J ends were trimmed by 8 bases and 9 bases, with 20 bases remaining between them. The CDR3 runs to 14 residues. The CDR3 protein is CASSSRGGMAPQHF. The CDR3 DNA sequence: TGTGCCAGCTCTTCTCGAGGCGGAATGGCGCCCCAGCATTTT.

The chain is built from TRBV5-4 and TRBJ1-6; a possible D gene is TRBD1 (5 bases). V shed 5 bases and J shed 0 bases, with 12 bases lying between them. Germline CDR1 reads SGHNT; CDR2 reads YYREEE (reference sequence). This CDR3 contains 16 residues. DNA of the CDR3: TGTGCCAGCAGGGCTGGGGGGAGCTCCTATAATTCACCCCTCCACTTT. Translated: CASRAGGSSYNSPLHF. The variable domain in full, with the rest retrieved from reference TRBV5-4 and TRBJ1-6, is ETGVTQSPTHLIKTRGQQVTLRCSSQSGHNTVSWYQQALGQGPQFIFQYYREEENGRGNFPPRFSGLQFPNYSSELNVNALELDDSALYLCASRAGGSSYNSPLHFGNGTRLTVT.

The J gene is TRBJ2-7, the V gene TRBV7-2, with 7 positions matching TRBD1. Germline CDR1 SGHTA, CDR2 FQGNSA. The CDR3 runs 15 residues. Losses at the gene ends were 3 bases for V and 1 base for J; bases not matched to a gene: 6. CDR3 loop: CASSFSGGGSYEQYF. The CDR3 nucleotides are TGTGCCAGCAGCTTCTCAGGGGGTGGGTCCTACGAGCAGTACTTC.

The chain combines TRBV7-2 with TRBJ1-1, with a tentative D call TRBD1 (6 bases). V was trimmed by 9 bases and J by 4 bases, leaving 24 bases between them. The CDR3 has 16 residues. Germline V gives CDR1 SGHTA, CDR2 FQGNSA. CDR3 nucleotide sequence: TGTGCCAGTTTAATTCCGGGACACGGGGTGGCCACTGAAGCTTTCTTT. This codes for CASLIPGHGVATEAFF.

V and J are TRBV9 and TRBJ2-1, with 10 bases identical to TRBD1. Germline assignment: CDR1 SGDLS and CDR2 YYNGEE. CDR3 length: 16 residues. The ends lost 4 bases at V and 7 bases at J; junction bases unmatched: 11. In DNA form, the CDR3 reads TGTGCCAGCAGCACCGACCGGGACAGGGGTGGAAATGAGCAGTTCTTC. This encodes CASSTDRDRGGNEQFF.

On this clone itself: The same CDR3 arises from other DNA sequences in this sample as well. The chain recombines TRBV5-4 with TRBJ2-3; weak D call: TRBD2 (6 bases). This CDR3 region has 16 residues. V lost 0 bases, J lost 0 bases, and 11 bases lay in between. The germline CDR1 and CDR2 sequences are SGHNT and YYREEE (reference sequence). The CDR3 spells CASSLGGRGSTDTQYF. The DNA of the CDR3 is TGTGCCAGCAGCTTGGGTGGGCGGGGCAGCACAGATACGCAGTATTTT. Together with reference TRBV5-4 and TRBJ2-3, the CDR3 gives the full variable domain: ETGVTQSPTHLIKTRGQQVTLRCSSQSGHNTVSWYQQALGQGPQFIFQYYREEENGRGNFPPRFSGLQFPNYSSELNVNALELDDSALYLCASSLGGRGSTDTQYFGPGTRLTVL.

The chain has TRBV9 and TRBJ1-3; the D gene is possibly TRBD1 (6 bases). This CDR3 contains 14 residues. Germline V gene data show CDR1 as SGDLS and CDR2 as YYNGEE. V lost 3 bases and J lost 2, with 9 bases in between. The CDR3 region has the DNA TGTGCCAGCAGCGCCGGACAGCCTGGAAACACCATATATTTT. Translating it yields CASSAGQPGNTIYF.

The chain carries TRBV14 and TRBJ2-3; D is uncertain. CDR3 length: 12 amino acids. Germline-derived CDR1 and CDR2 are SGHDN and FVKESK. V shed 4 bases and J shed 0 bases, with 2 bases lying between them. The CDR3 region is CASSLSTDTQYF. DNA of the CDR3: TGTGCCAGCAGCCTAAGCACAGATACGCAGTATTTT.

This clone has only one observation. The rearrangement uses TRBV6-2 or TRBV6-3 and TRBJ1-5; no clear D gene. Germline lookup yields CDR1 MNHEY and CDR2 SVGEGT. V was shortened by 3 bases and J by 6 bases, with 12 bases between the two germline ends. The CDR3 length is 14 residues. The DNA for the CDR3 is TGTGCCAGCAGTTATCCGGCTCAGGCTCAGCCCCAGCATTTT. Its translation: CASSYPAQAQPQHF.

V gene TRBV11-3 combines with J gene TRBJ2-1, with D possibly being TRBD2 (5 bases). Trimming stripped 5 bases from V and 7 bases from J, with 21 bases between. The CDR3 contains 16 residues. CDR1 SGHNT and CDR2 YENEEA come from the germline V gene. Here the CDR3 DNA reads TGTGCCAGCAGCCCTCCAGGTAGCGCGTCGCGAAATGAGCAGTTCTTC. Translating gives CASSPPGSASRNEQFF.

V usage is TRBV5-6 and J usage is TRBJ1-5, with a possible D match to TRBD1 (6 bases). Trimming pared 0 bases from V and 1 base from J, leaving 11 bases between. CDR3 length equals 16 residues. Germline CDR1 SGHDT, CDR2 YYEEEE. DNA for the CDR3: TGTGCCAGCAGCTTGGAGGGGGACCCAAGCAATCAGCCCCAGCATTTT. Amino acids: CASSLEGDPSNQPQHF.

In DNA, the CDR3 is TGTGCCAGCAGTCCTCTAGGTTCACCCCTCCACTTT. The encoded protein is CASSPLGSPLHF. This chain links TRBV12-3 or TRBV12-4 with TRBJ1-6, with no clear D. The V end was cut by 5 bases, the J end by 9 bases, with 8 bases between. The CDR3 consists of 12 residues.

This chain links TRBV20-1 with TRBJ2-5; 8 bases match TRBD1. This CDR3 comprises 14 residues. V lost 3 bases to trimming and J lost 4 bases; unmatched junction nucleotides: 7. Germline CDR1 is DFQATT and CDR2 is SNEGSKA (reference sequence). CDR3 region: CSASRTGRSETQYF. The CDR3 coding sequence is TGCAGTGCTAGTAGGACAGGGAGGTCAGAGACCCAGTACTTC.

The chain carries TRBV7-9 and TRBJ1-2; D is uncertain. Looked up from germline, CDR1 is SEHNR and CDR2 is FQNEAQ (reference sequence). The CDR3 consists of 15 residues. Deletions cut 2 bases from V and 7 bases from J, with 17 bases between. CDR3 nucleotide sequence: TGTGCCAGCAGCTTAATCTGGGGAGAAGGATCTGGCTACACCTTC. It specifies CASSLIWGEGSGYTF.

The DNA of the CDR3 is TGTGCCAGTAGTCCACCGACTAGCGGGGGGTACCAAGAGACCCAGTACTTC. It specifies CASSPPTSGGYQETQYF. J is TRBJ2-5 and V is TRBV19, with TRBD2 matching 13 bases. This CDR3 region has 17 residues. J gave up 0 bases and V 5 bases, and 6 bases lay outside the gene matches. Germline V CDR1 and CDR2: LNHDA, SQIVND (reference sequence).

This chain uses TRBV11-3 with TRBJ2-1, with 13 bases that match TRBD2. The CDR3 length is 15 residues. Trimming cost V 1 base and J 6 bases; bases outside gene matches: 0. The germline gives CDR1 SGHNT, CDR2 YENEEA. This CDR3 reads CASSLGLAGGNEQFF. The DNA of the CDR3 is TGTGCCAGCAGCTTAGGACTAGCGGGGGGCAATGAGCAGTTCTTC. The full variable domain, with the rest looked up from reference TRBV11-3 and TRBJ2-1, is EAGVVQSPRYKIIEKKQPVAFWCNPISGHNTLYWYLQNLGQGPELLIRYENEEAVDDSQLPKDRFSAERLKGVDSTLKIQPAELGDSAVYLCASSLGLAGGNEQFFGPGTRLTVL.

The rearrangement links TRBV6-2 or TRBV6-3 to TRBJ1-5, with a tentative D call TRBD1 (5 bases). Trimming pared 2 bases from V and 5 bases from J, leaving 13 bases between. CDR3 length: 15 residues. Germline assignment: CDR1 MNHEY and CDR2 SVGEGT. Written as DNA, the CDR3 is TGTGCCAGCAGTTACACCCCCTGGGGGGATCAGCCCCAGCATTTT. Translated, it gives CASSYTPWGDQPQHF.

The rearrangement links TRBV30 to TRBJ1-2, with D hard to call. The CDR3 runs 13 residues. Germline CDR1 and CDR2: GTSNPN and SVGIG (reference sequence). Trimming pared 3 bases from V and 5 bases from J, leaving 13 bases between. Here the CDR3 reads CAWSPTDSYGYTF. As DNA, the CDR3 is TGTGCCTGGAGCCCCACGGACTCTTATGGCTACACCTTC.

This clone has only one observation. The gene calls are TRBV27 and TRBJ1-4; 9 nucleotides match TRBD1. CDR1 and CDR2 from the germline V gene are MNHEY and SMNVEV (reference sequence). Unmatched junction bases numbered 6, after V lost 6 bases and J lost 10 bases. CDR3 length: 13 amino acids. In nucleotides, the CDR3 is TGTGCCAGCAGGGGACAGGGTGTAGGAAAACTGTTTTTT. Protein product: CASRGQGVGKLFF.

V usage is TRBV3-1 (or the pseudogene TRBV3-2) and J usage is TRBJ2-1; 7 nucleotides match TRBD2. V was pared by 4 bases and J by 5 bases, with 11 bases of the junction left unmatched. CDR3 size: 16 residues. Germline lookup yields CDR1 LGHDT and CDR2 YNNKEL (reference sequence). The CDR3 DNA reads as TGTGCCAGCAGCCGACCGCACGGGGCGGGAGACAATGAGCAGTTCTTC. This sequence encodes CASSRPHGAGDNEQFF.

The V call is TRBV7-9, the J call TRBJ1-4; the match to TRBD1 covers 7 bases. Germline loops: CDR1 SEHNR, CDR2 FQNEAQ (reference sequence). The CDR3 is 15 amino acids. V lost 5 bases to trimming and J lost 5 bases; unmatched junction nucleotides: 8. CDR3 protein: CASSDRDRGNEKLFF. The CDR3 DNA reads as TGTGCCAGCAGCGATCGGGACAGAGGAAATGAAAAACTGTTTTTT.

In this sample, this clone turned up a few times. The chain uses TRBV28 and TRBJ2-7; D is perhaps TRBD1 (6 bases). The germline V gene has CDR1 MDHEN and CDR2 SYDVKM. This CDR3 has 13 amino acids. V dropped 2 bases and J dropped 6 bases, with 11 bases sitting between them. DNA of the CDR3: TGTGCCAGCAGTTTAGGAAAACAGGGCGAGCAGTACTTC. As protein: CASSLGKQGEQYF.

The chain recombines TRBV13 with TRBJ1-1; 7 bases fit TRBD1. The CDR3 runs 13 residues. Germline trimming cut 5 bases from V and 4 bases from J; bases unmatched to any gene: 4. Germline-derived CDR1 and CDR2 are PRHDT and FYEKMQ (reference sequence). The CDR3 spells CASSRDRATEAFF. The CDR3 nucleotides are TGTGCCAGCAGCAGAGACAGGGCCACTGAAGCTTTCTTT.

V gene TRBV27 combines with J gene TRBJ2-7; D might be TRBD1 (6 bases). CDR3 length equals 17 residues. Germline CDR1 and CDR2: MNHEY and SMNVEV (reference sequence). Here the CDR3 reads CASSLSPGTPEADEQYV. CDR3 in DNA: TGTGCCAGCAGTCTATCTCCCGGGACACCCGAAGCGGACGAGCAGTACGTC.

V usage is TRBV24-1 and J usage is TRBJ1-4; perhaps TRBD1 as D (6 bases). V dropped 3 bases and J dropped 10 bases, with 17 bases sitting between them. The CDR3 spans 15 residues. From germline, CDR1 is KGHDR and CDR2 SFDVKD. In nucleotides, the CDR3 is TGTGCCACCAGTGATGGCCAGGGGCGTGGGCGAAAACTGTTTTTT. The encoded protein is CATSDGQGRGRKLFF.

The gene calls are TRBV7-9 and TRBJ2-5, with D possibly TRBD1 on 5 matching bases. V was pared by 1 base and J by 4 bases, with 13 bases between. The CDR3 length is 15 residues. Germline V gives CDR1 SEHNR, CDR2 FQNEAQ (reference sequence). For the CDR3, the DNA is TGTGCCAGCAGCTTAGAAAGGGGCTCGACAGAGACCCAGTACTTC. Translation: CASSLERGSTETQYF.